Listed here is a single T cell receptor (beta chain). What it recognizes is unknown. CDR1 SEHNR and CDR2 FQNEAQ come from the germline V gene (reference sequence). Trimming took 7 bases from V and 3 from J; bases not matched to a gene: 4. CDR3 length: 15 residues. The Oncomine TCR Beta short-read assay was applied to DNA of cultured CD4+ T cells. TCRdb reprocessed the PCR reads via MiXCR and lists one record per CDR3 protein. The table lists about 12,000 distinct CDR3 sequences, roughly 44% of them singletons. This sample stems from a study of vaccination and CD4 T cells after COVID-19. Regarding the study as a whole: Detection of a median roughly 83% of reactive clones in convalescent patients was confined to the period after vaccination.

Treatment denoted: roughly 11-day PBMC culture with coronavirus spike peptide pools or control peptides (ViraFEST assay). The material was cultured CD4+ T cells from blood, obtained after SARS-CoV-2 vaccination. This TCR was sampled from a human donor with COVID-19. V gene TRBV7-9 combines with J gene TRBJ2-2; 11 nucleotides match TRBD2. The CDR3: CASTPGLADTGELFF. CDR3 bases: TGTGCCAGCACCCCGGGACTAGCGGACACCGGGGAGCTGTTTTTT.